The 29 T cell receptor beta chains in this list originate from one sample, sequenced in a study of cytomegalovirus exposure and HLA in healthy donors. With 60 Vbeta and 13 Jbeta primers, the PCR was carried out. Clones were sequenced by immunoSEQ multiplex PCR, and TCRdb holds only the in-frame ones, with some missing. The data show 140,000 to 150,000 clones, with 80% seen just once and about 4.3% held by the top ten. The sequenced material came from PBMCs. The receptors here all came from a man aged 35 to 55 in good health and CMV-seronegative.

The V gene is TRBV14, the J gene TRBJ2-7, with D perhaps TRBD1 (5 bases). CDR1 is SGHDN and CDR2 is FVKESK in the germline V gene. The CDR3 runs to 13 residues. V lost 6 bases and J 6 bases, leaving 15 bases between the germline ends. The CDR3 bases are TGTGCCAGCAGAAAGATGCAGGGCCGCGAGCAGTACTTC. Its protein product is CASRKMQGREQYF. Together with reference TRBV14 and TRBJ2-7, the CDR3 gives the full variable domain: EAGVTQFPSHSVIEKGQTVTLRCDPISGHDNLYWYRRVMGKEIKFLLHFVKESKQDESGMPNNRFLAERTGGTYSTLKVQPAELEDSGVYFCASRKMQGREQYFGPGTRLTVT.

The J gene is TRBJ2-2, the V gene TRBV7-9; a weak D match, TRBD2 (5 bases). This CDR3 has 15 amino acids. Per germline, CDR1 SEHNR and CDR2 FQNEAQ (reference sequence). V lost 1 base, J lost 2 bases, and 8 bases lay in between. In DNA, the CDR3 is TGTGCCAGCAGCTTAGTGGAGGTTAACACCGGGGAGCTGTTTTTT. Protein: CASSLVEVNTGELFF.

The chain joins TRBV5-6 to TRBJ1-1; unclear D gene. Germline CDR1 is SGHDT and CDR2 is YYEEEE. The V gene lost 1 base and the J gene lost 3 bases, with 10 bases spanning the gap. The length of the CDR3 is 14 residues. CDR3: CASSLPGLDTEAFF. CDR3 sequence (DNA): TGTGCCAGCAGCTTGCCGGGGTTGGACACTGAAGCTTTCTTT.

The chain has TRBV5-1 and TRBJ2-7; D ambiguous. V was cut by 5 bases and J by 0 bases, with 12 bases left in between. Germline V gene data show CDR1 as SGHRS and CDR2 as YFSETQ. The CDR3 contains 14 residues. The CDR3 sequence: CASSPSSGSYEQYF. DNA for the CDR3: TGCGCCAGCAGTCCCTCCAGTGGCTCCTACGAGCAGTACTTC.

This clone was recorded a few times. This chain joins TRBV11-2 and TRBJ1-5, with D perhaps TRBD1 (5 bases). The CDR3 runs to 13 residues. The germline V gene has CDR1 SGHAT and CDR2 FQNNGV. Deletions cut 5 bases from V and 7 bases from J, with 12 bases between. CDR3 residues: CASSATESQPQHF. The CDR3 coding sequence is TGTGCCAGCAGCGCGACAGAAAGCCAGCCCCAGCATTTT.

This clone was seen a few times. The chain combines TRBV2 with TRBJ1-5; the D gene is possibly TRBD1 (6 bases). The V gene's germline CDR1 is SNHLY and CDR2 FYNNEI. This CDR3 contains 14 residues. V lost 2 bases to trimming and J lost 4 bases, with 9 bases between them. The CDR3 spells CASSEQGINQPQHF. CDR3 in DNA: TGTGCCAGCAGTGAACAGGGGATTAATCAGCCCCAGCATTTT. The whole variable domain, filled in from reference TRBV2 and TRBJ1-5, reads EPEVTQTPSHQVTQMGQEVILRCVPISNHLYFYWYRQILGQKVEFLVSFYNNEISEKSEIFDDQFSVERPDGSNFTLKIRSTKLEDSAMYFCASSEQGINQPQHFGDGTRLSIL.

This chain links TRBV11-3 with TRBJ2-2, with 8 bases identical to TRBD2. J was trimmed by 6 bases and V by 6 bases; bases with no gene match: 6. CDR3 length: 14 amino acids. Germline V gives CDR1 SGHNT, CDR2 YENEEA. The CDR3 protein is CASSSRGGPGELFF. The CDR3 DNA reads TGTGCCAGCAGTTCCCGGGGGGGCCCCGGGGAGCTGTTTTTT.

DNA for the CDR3: TGTGCCAGCAGTGAAACCCTCGCCCAGATGGGACAGGGGTACACCGGGGAGCTGTTTTTT. Protein product: CASSETLAQMGQGYTGELFF. This rearrangement joins TRBV2 to TRBJ2-2, with 10 positions matching TRBD1. The junction had 15 bases not matched to a gene; V was cut back by 2 bases and J by 3 bases. The CDR3 runs 20 residues. Looked up from germline, CDR1 is SNHLY and CDR2 is FYNNEI.

For the CDR3, the DNA is TGTGCCAGCAGCACGGGAGGGGCTGAAGCTTTCTTT. It specifies CASSTGGAEAFF. V and J are TRBV11-2 and TRBJ1-1; TRBD1 might be the D (5 bases). CDR1 and CDR2 from the germline V gene are SGHAT and FQNNGV. The germline V and J ends were trimmed by 5 bases and 6 bases, with 10 bases remaining between them. The CDR3 is 12 residues long.

The rearrangement uses TRBV11-3 and TRBJ2-5; perhaps TRBD2 as D (5 bases). The V end was cut by 5 bases, the J end by 5 bases, with 15 bases between. The germline gives CDR1 SGHNT, CDR2 YENEEA. The CDR3 totals 14 residues. This CDR3 is CASSLFAGAETQYF. The CDR3 region has the DNA TGTGCCAGCAGCCTGTTTGCGGGCGCGGAGACCCAGTACTTC.

The V and J genes are TRBV9 and TRBJ2-7, with 12 bases aligning to TRBD1. The CDR3 extends over 15 amino acids. V lost 4 bases and J lost 5; bases outside the gene matches: 7. Germline V gene data show CDR1 as SGDLS and CDR2 as YYNGEE. The CDR3 spells CASSLGGDRGHEQYF. The CDR3 DNA reads TGTGCCAGCAGCTTGGGTGGGGACAGGGGGCACGAGCAGTACTTC.

V gene TRBV2 combines with J gene TRBJ2-5; D is perhaps TRBD1 (6 bases). Germline V gene sequence: CDR1 SNHLY, CDR2 FYNNEI. This CDR3 contains 15 residues. The V gene lost 7 bases and the J gene lost 5 bases, with 20 bases spanning the gap. In DNA, the CDR3 is TGTGCCAGCACCAAGAGGGGGATAATGGGGGAGACCCAGTACTTC. Protein: CASTKRGIMGETQYF.

The J gene is TRBJ2-7, the V gene TRBV4-1, with D tentatively TRBD2 (5 bases). V lost 2 bases and J lost 0, with 14 bases in between. From germline, CDR1 is MGHRA and CDR2 YSYEKL. The CDR3 covers 16 residues. The CDR3 sequence is CASSQTFGDSSYEQYF. The CDR3 DNA is TGCGCCAGCAGCCAAACCTTCGGGGATAGCTCCTACGAGCAGTACTTC.

V is TRBV10-2 and J is TRBJ1-2; TRBD1 aligns across 8 bases. Germline-derived CDR1 and CDR2 are WSHSY and SAAADI. The CDR3 is 15 residues long. Trimming removed 6 bases from V and 3 bases from J; junction bases left unmatched: 9. CDR3 in amino acids: CASRAGGVGDYGYTF. In nucleotides, the CDR3 is TGCGCCAGCAGGGCAGGGGGCGTGGGAGACTATGGCTACACCTTC.

The rearrangement uses TRBV5-4 and TRBJ2-5, with D possibly TRBD1 on 7 matching bases. This CDR3 region has 14 residues. With 0 bases removed from V and 5 bases from J, the gap between germline ends came to 11 bases. The germline V gene encodes CDR1 SGHNT and CDR2 YYREEE (reference sequence). CDR3 amino acids: CASSLDPGGETQYF. CDR3 DNA: TGTGCCAGCAGCTTGGATCCAGGGGGGGAGACCCAGTACTTC.

J is TRBJ2-2 and V is TRBV5-1, with 14 bases aligning to TRBD2. There are 16 residues in the CDR3. Trimming cost V 4 bases and J 9 bases; bases outside gene matches: 8. Germline CDR1 SGHRS, CDR2 YFSETQ. This CDR3 is CASSQTTSGGARELFF. Written as DNA, the CDR3 is TGCGCCAGCAGCCAAACGACTAGCGGGGGGGCCCGGGAGCTGTTTTTT.

CDR3 sequence: CASSAGTSGDIQYF. In DNA form, the CDR3 reads TGCGCCAGCAGCGCCGGGACTAGCGGTGACATTCAGTACTTC. This chain connects TRBV5-1 to TRBJ2-4, with TRBD2 identical over 11 bases. V dropped 4 bases and J dropped 8; count of bases not matched to a gene: 5. The CDR3 is 14 residues long. The germline gives CDR1 SGHRS, CDR2 YFSETQ. The variable domain in full, completed from reference TRBV5-1 and TRBJ2-4, reads KAGVTQTPRYLIKTRGQQVTLSCSPISGHRSVSWYQQTPGQGLQFLFEYFSETQRNKGNFPGRFSGRQFSNSRSEMNVSTLELGDSALYLCASSAGTSGDIQYFGAGTRLSVL.

J is TRBJ2-1 and V is TRBV18, with a tentative D call TRBD2 (5 bases). This CDR3 has 13 residues. V was trimmed by 1 base and J by 6 bases, leaving 7 bases between them. CDR1 is KGHSH and CDR2 is LQKENI in the germline V gene. CDR3: CASSPHAGNEQFF. CDR3 in DNA: TGTGCCAGCTCACCACACGCGGGCAATGAGCAGTTCTTC.

The J gene is TRBJ2-2, the V gene TRBV19, with TRBD2 matching 7 bases. CDR1 and CDR2 (germline): LNHDA, SQIVND (reference sequence). The CDR3 is 18 residues long. J gave up 6 bases and V 2 bases, and 15 bases lay outside the gene matches. DNA of the CDR3: TGTGCCAGTAGTATAATTAACCAAGCGGGGCTGCTATCCGGGGAGCTGTTTTTT. Translated: CASSIINQAGLLSGELFF. Using reference TRBV19 and TRBJ2-2 for the parts outside the CDR3, the full variable domain is DGGITQSPKYLFRKEGQNVTLSCEQNLNHDAMYWYRQDPGQGLRLIYYSQIVNDFQKGDIAEGYSVSREKKESFPLTVTSAQKNPTAFYLCASSIINQAGLLSGELFFGEGSRLTVL.

The V call is TRBV29-1, the J call TRBJ1-1, with 9 nucleotides matching TRBD1. Germline CDR1 and CDR2: SQVTM and ANQGSEA. V lost 7 bases and J lost 3; bases outside the gene matches: 6. The CDR3 is 13 amino acids. The CDR3 spells CSAYRGLDTEAFF. The CDR3 coding sequence is TGCAGCGCATACAGGGGGCTGGACACTGAAGCTTTCTTT. Drawing the rest from reference TRBV29-1 and TRBJ1-1, the complete variable domain is SAVISQKPSRDICQRGTSLTIQCQVDSQVTMMFWYRQQPGQSLTLIATANQGSEATYESGFVIDKFPISRPNLTFSTLTVSNMSPEDSSIYLCSAYRGLDTEAFFGQGTRLTVV.

This clone has a count of ten or more. The chain is built from TRBV27 and TRBJ2-2; D is possibly TRBD1 (6 bases). Germline CDR1 and CDR2: MNHEY and SMNVEV (reference sequence). The length of the CDR3 is 12 residues. V lost 6 bases and J lost 6, with 8 bases in between. The CDR3 here is CASRQGSGELFF. CDR3 DNA sequence: TGTGCCAGCAGACAGGGATCCGGGGAGCTGTTTTTT.

The chain is built from TRBV23-1 and TRBJ2-5; TRBD1 is a possible D gene (6 bases). TRBV23-1 is given ORF status, its function remaining uncertain. This CDR3 is built from 18 residues. With 4 bases removed from V and 5 bases from J, the gap between germline ends came to 26 bases. CDR3 nucleotides: TGCGCCAGCAGTCGTATACCAATCCTCAGGGGTGATTGGGAGACCCAGTACTTC. It yields the protein CASSRIPILRGDWETQYF.

This clone was counted once. V usage is TRBV7-8 and J usage is TRBJ1-2; 9 bases map to TRBD1. Per the germline V gene, CDR1 is SGHVS and CDR2 is FQNEAQ. CDR3 length equals 16 residues. The V and J ends lost 2 bases and 4 bases, in that order; junction bases with no gene match: 8. CDR3 residues: CASSLLWDRVGYGYTF. Here the CDR3 DNA reads TGTGCCAGCAGCTTATTGTGGGACAGGGTCGGCTATGGCTACACCTTC.

This clone has more than one count but fewer than ten. The rearrangement uses TRBV6-5 and TRBJ1-4; 11 bases align to TRBD1. After removal of 6 bases from V and 8 bases from J, the junction contained 8 bases not matched to a gene. The germline CDR1 and CDR2 sequences are MNHEY and SVGAGI. The CDR3 is 15 residues long. The CDR3 loop is CASSLGQGVREKLFF. The CDR3 coding sequence is TGTGCCAGCAGCTTGGGACAGGGGGTAAGAGAAAAACTGTTTTTT.

V is TRBV11-1 and J is TRBJ2-3, with D maybe TRBD2 (5 bases). CDR1 and CDR2 (germline): SGHAT, FQDESV (reference sequence). Trimming shortened V by 5 bases and J by 0 bases, and 12 bases separated the two germline ends. CDR3 size: 15 residues. DNA for the CDR3: TGTGCCAGCAGCCGTAGGGAGACTAGCACAGATACGCAGTATTTT. This sequence encodes CASSRRETSTDTQYF.

The V gene is TRBV6-1, the J gene TRBJ2-5; D remains unclear. This CDR3 contains 12 residues. Per germline, CDR1 MNHNS and CDR2 SASEGT. Trimming took off 3 bases at V and 9 bases at J, with 11 bases between the two ends. The CDR3 spells CASSEPPMAQYF. CDR3 sequence (DNA): TGTGCCAGCAGTGAGCCCCCTATGGCCCAGTACTTC.

J is TRBJ1-6 and V is TRBV6-1, with a tentative D call TRBD1 (6 bases). Germline V lookup: CDR1 MNHNS, CDR2 SASEGT. V was trimmed by 2 bases and J by 7 bases, leaving 15 bases between them. The CDR3 loop spans 16 amino acids. CDR3 amino acids: CASSESGVAFNSPLHF. Here the CDR3 DNA reads TGTGCCAGCAGTGAATCAGGGGTGGCTTTCAATTCACCCCTCCACTTT.

The V call is TRBV7-7, the J call TRBJ2-5, with 11 nucleotides matching TRBD2. After removal of 5 bases from V and 2 bases from J, the junction contained 7 bases not matched to a gene. CDR3 length: 16 amino acids. CDR1 is SSHAT and CDR2 is FNYEAQ in the germline V gene (reference sequence). CDR3: CASSTGLAVLQETQYF. CDR3 bases: TGTGCCAGCAGCACGGGACTAGCGGTACTACAAGAGACCCAGTACTTC. Looking up the rest from reference TRBV7-7 and TRBJ2-5 gives the full variable domain: GAGVSQSPRYKVTKRGQDVTLRCDPISSHATLYWYQQALGQGPEFLTYFNYEAQPDKSGLPSDRFSAERPEGSISTLTIQRTEQRDSAMYRCASSTGLAVLQETQYFGPGTRLLVL.

The J gene is TRBJ2-5, the V gene TRBV7-3; TRBD2 matches 11 bases. The CDR3 loop spans 16 amino acids. Germline CDR1 and CDR2: SGHTA and FQGTGA. The V gene end was trimmed by 5 bases and the J gene end by 5 bases; junction bases not matched to a gene: 10. The CDR3 sequence is CASSEGLAGGTETQYF. CDR3 nucleotides: TGTGCCAGCAGCGAAGGTCTAGCGGGGGGTACCGAGACCCAGTACTTC.